The sequence of this T cell receptor (beta chain) was determined in a study of cytomegalovirus exposure and HLA in healthy donors. For the study at large: Some 180 million T cells yielded around 120 million unique TCR beta sequences in earlier analysis. Whole-study findings and limits: Within an earlier analysis, most TCR beta V segments proved productive either about 87% or about 30% of the time. Common viral pathogens seemed, in a later analysis, to connect with several of the most significant clusters. The likely origin of a cluster of highly shared sequence variants was a sequencing artifact.

Germline lookup yields CDR1 SGHAT and CDR2 FQNNGV. The CDR3 length is 12 residues. V lost 1 base and J lost 7, with 6 bases in between. With 60 Vbeta and 13 Jbeta primers, the PCR was carried out. The table came from immunoSEQ multiplex PCR; TCRdb's copy has only in-frame clones and leaves some out. This table has some 180,000 clones, just over 75% appearing once. Points on this clone: Its antigen is currently unknown.

The TCR sequence derives from a man in his late teens or twenties in good health and CMV-seronegative. The material sequenced was PBMCs. The chain is built from TRBV11-2 and TRBJ2-3; D unclear. Here the CDR3 DNA reads TGTGCCAGCAGCTTAGTCGCGAATACGCAGTATTTT. Translating it yields CASSLVANTQYF.